The 27 T cell receptor beta chains below were found in one sample sequenced in a study of CD4 T cells in relation to SARS-CoV-2 and coronaviruses. The unexposed donors gave CD4+ T cells in about 2010-2019, prior to COVID-19. The cells were cultured for roughly 11 days before CD4+ T cells were isolated. TCRdb keeps only in-frame clones here, not all; method: immunoSEQ multiplex PCR. The table has 20,000 to 25,000 clones, around 74% seen once. Their antigens are not known. The sample was CD4+ T cells from PBMCs, cultured in vitro. These receptors were taken from a human donor in good health.

The V and J genes are TRBV10-2 and TRBJ2-1; possible D gene TRBD2, 5 bases. V was shortened by 4 bases and J by 9 bases, with 13 bases between the two germline ends. The CDR3 consists of 13 residues. The germline CDR1 and CDR2 sequences are WSHSY and SAAADI. For the CDR3, the DNA is TGCGCCAGCAGTGCGAGCCGGGAACCTGAGCAGTTCTTC. This encodes CASSASREPEQFF.

The chain is built from TRBV14 and TRBJ2-1, with D possibly called TRBD1 or TRBD2 (6 bases each). Per germline, CDR1 SGHDN and CDR2 FVKESK. V lost 3 bases and J 2 bases, leaving 11 bases between the germline ends. The CDR3 contains 15 residues. The CDR3 spells CASSHGGQPYNEQFF. The CDR3 DNA is TGTGCCAGCAGCCATGGGGGGCAACCCTACAATGAGCAGTTCTTC.

V gene TRBV2 combines with J gene TRBJ1-5, with D uncertain. CDR1 is SNHLY, CDR2 FYNNEI, per germline. Trimming removed 8 bases at V and 0 bases at J, with 8 bases between. The CDR3 has 13 amino acids. CDR3 sequence (DNA): TGTGCCAGCGGTAGGTATAGCAATCAGCCCCAGCATTTT. Amino acids: CASGRYSNQPQHF. Filled out from reference TRBV2 and TRBJ1-5, the complete variable domain reads EPEVTQTPSHQVTQMGQEVILRCVPISNHLYFYWYRQILGQKVEFLVSFYNNEISEKSEIFDDQFSVERPDGSNFTLKIRSTKLEDSAMYFCASGRYSNQPQHFGDGTRLSIL.

The V gene is TRBV19, the J gene TRBJ2-1; no definite D call. V was cut by 3 bases and J by 7 bases, with 10 bases left in between. Germline values: CDR1 LNHDA, CDR2 SQIVND (reference sequence). The CDR3 loop spans 13 amino acids. CDR3 residues: CASSIRPWNEQFF. DNA of the CDR3: TGTGCCAGTAGTATTAGACCGTGGAATGAGCAGTTCTTC. The full variable domain, its missing parts supplied by reference TRBV19 and TRBJ2-1, is DGGITQSPKYLFRKEGQNVTLSCEQNLNHDAMYWYRQDPGQGLRLIYYSQIVNDFQKGDIAEGYSVSREKKESFPLTVTSAQKNPTAFYLCASSIRPWNEQFFGPGTRLTVL.

The chain uses TRBV13 and TRBJ2-1, with no clear D. Deletions cut 2 bases from V and 3 bases from J, with 20 bases between. Per germline, CDR1 PRHDT and CDR2 FYEKMQ (reference sequence). This CDR3 has 18 residues. The CDR3 loop reads CASSLLLVKKQNYNEQFF. Here the CDR3 DNA reads TGTGCCAGCAGCTTACTATTGGTGAAAAAACAAAACTACAATGAGCAGTTCTTC.

This clone was recorded only once. This chain uses TRBV2 with TRBJ2-3; the match to TRBD2 covers 8 bases. V was pared by 6 bases and J by 0 bases, with 8 bases of the junction left unmatched. CDR3 size: 16 residues. CDR1 and CDR2 from the germline V gene are SNHLY and FYNNEI. The CDR3 region has the DNA TGTGCCAGCAGCGGGACGGCTAGCGGGAGCACAGATACGCAGTATTTT. Its protein is CASSGTASGSTDTQYF.

This chain joins TRBV28 and TRBJ1-2; the D is unclear. The CDR3 contains 12 residues. The germline V gene encodes CDR1 MDHEN and CDR2 SYDVKM. V shed 7 bases and J shed 2 bases, with 8 bases lying between them. The CDR3 DNA sequence: TGTGCCAGCACAAGACAAAACTATGGCTACACCTTC. It codes for CASTRQNYGYTF.

The chain combines TRBV5-4 with TRBJ2-4; 9 bases map to TRBD2. Germline values: CDR1 SGHNT, CDR2 YYREEE (reference sequence). The CDR3 spans 15 residues. Trimming took 4 bases from V and 0 from J; bases not matched to a gene: 2. Written as DNA, the CDR3 is TGTGCCAGCAGCCCAGCGGGAGGAGCCAAAAACATTCAGTACTTC. The encoded protein is CASSPAGGAKNIQYF.

The chain couples TRBV5-1 to TRBJ2-7, with D possibly matching TRBD2 (5 bases). This CDR3 contains 14 residues. Trimming took off 0 bases at V and 2 bases at J, with 9 bases between the two ends. CDR1 is SGHRS and CDR2 is YFSETQ in the germline V gene. The CDR3 DNA follows: TGCGCCAGCAGCTTGGTCGGGGTCGCCTACGAGCAGTACTTC. This gives the protein CASSLVGVAYEQYF.

The V and J genes are TRBV7-9 and TRBJ1-1; no firm D call. The germline V and J ends were trimmed by 5 bases and 1 base, with 8 bases remaining between them. Germline V lookup: CDR1 SEHNR, CDR2 FQNEAQ (reference sequence). The CDR3 consists of 13 residues. CDR3 in amino acids: CASSNEGNTEAFF. For the CDR3, the DNA is TGTGCCAGCAGCAACGAGGGGAACACTGAAGCTTTCTTT.

The genes are TRBV4-2 and TRBJ2-1, with D perhaps TRBD1 (6 bases). The V and J ends lost 4 bases and 3 bases respectively, with 13 bases between them. The CDR3 covers 15 residues. Germline CDR1 reads LGHNA; CDR2 reads YNFKEQ. CDR3 nucleotide sequence: TGTGCCAGCAGCCCCCCTACAGGGAACTACAATGAGCAGTTCTTC. As protein: CASSPPTGNYNEQFF.

The chain recombines TRBV7-2 with TRBJ1-2; the match to TRBD1 covers 10 bases. Germline V CDR1 and CDR2: SGHTA, FQGNSA. This CDR3 spans 14 amino acids. V gave up 5 bases and J gave up 4 bases; unmatched junction bases: 4. The DNA for the CDR3 is TGTGCCAGCAGCCCAGACAGGGGGCTCTATGGCTACACCTTC. This codes for CASSPDRGLYGYTF.

This clone was seen only once. The chain carries TRBV10-3 and TRBJ2-3, with TRBD1 matching over 7 bases. Germline V CDR1 and CDR2: ENHRY, SYGVKD. The CDR3 is 14 amino acids. The trim removed 7 bases at V and 0 bases at J, leaving 4 bases unmatched. The CDR3 DNA reads TGTGCCATCAAGGGGGCTTTTAGCACAGATACGCAGTATTTT. Its protein product is CAIKGAFSTDTQYF.

The chain combines TRBV18 with TRBJ1-5; TRBD1 agrees at 7 bases. V dropped 4 bases and J dropped 8; count of bases not matched to a gene: 5. The CDR3 loop spans 13 amino acids. CDR1 KGHSH and CDR2 LQKENI come from the germline V gene. The DNA of the CDR3 is TGTGCCAGCTCACAAGGGGGCTCAGAGCCCCAGCATTTT. Protein product: CASSQGGSEPQHF. Based on the CDR3 plus reference TRBV18 and TRBJ1-5, the full variable domain is NAGVMQNPRHLVRRRGQEARLRCSPMKGHSHVYWYRQLPEEGLKFMVYLQKENIIDESGMPKERFSAEFPKEGPSILRIQQVVRGDSAAYFCASSQGGSEPQHFGDGTRLSIL.

The chain employs TRBV11-3 and TRBJ2-1, with D possibly TRBD2 on 6 matching bases. The CDR3 totals 13 residues. Deletions cut 1 base from V and 7 bases from J, with 8 bases between. Germline lookup yields CDR1 SGHNT and CDR2 YENEEA. The CDR3 is CASSLGLGNEQFF. CDR3 DNA sequence: TGTGCCAGCAGCTTAGGACTAGGGAATGAGCAGTTCTTC.

CDR3 DNA sequence: TGCAGCGTTGAAGACGTTAGCGGGAGCTCCTACAATGAGCAGTTCTTC. Protein sequence: CSVEDVSGSSYNEQFF. The genes are TRBV29-1 and TRBJ2-1, with 9 bases lining up with TRBD2. The germline gives CDR1 SQVTM, CDR2 ANQGSEA. V was pared by 0 bases and J by 0 bases, with 3 bases of the junction left unmatched. The CDR3 contains 16 residues.

V is TRBV18 and J is TRBJ2-1; 12 bases are a match to TRBD2. Germline CDR1 KGHSH, CDR2 LQKENI. After removal of 5 bases from V and 7 bases from J, the junction contained 6 bases not matched to a gene. The CDR3 sequence is 15 residues long. The CDR3 nucleotides are TGTGCCAGCTCATCGTGGACTAGCGGGGTGAATGAGCAGTTCTTC. It yields the protein CASSSWTSGVNEQFF.

The V and J genes are TRBV18 and TRBJ2-3, with unresolved D. The germline V gene encodes CDR1 KGHSH and CDR2 LQKENI. The CDR3 totals 15 residues. Trimming removed 3 bases from V and 0 bases from J, with 10 bases in between. CDR3 sequence reads: CASSPDESSTDTQYF. In DNA form, the CDR3 reads TGTGCCAGCTCACCGGACGAATCTAGCACAGATACGCAGTATTTT.

The chain uses TRBV5-1 and TRBJ2-1; 11 positions agree with TRBD2. Germline V gives CDR1 SGHRS, CDR2 YFSETQ. This CDR3 has 18 residues. The junction had 7 bases not matched to a gene; V was cut back by 1 base and J by 1 base. CDR3: CASSLKTSGSMSYNEQFF. CDR3 in DNA: TGCGCCAGCAGCTTGAAAACTAGCGGGAGTATGTCCTACAATGAGCAGTTCTTC. The variable domain in full, with the rest retrieved from reference TRBV5-1 and TRBJ2-1, is KAGVTQTPRYLIKTRGQQVTLSCSPISGHRSVSWYQQTPGQGLQFLFEYFSETQRNKGNFPGRFSGRQFSNSRSEMNVSTLELGDSALYLCASSLKTSGSMSYNEQFFGPGTRLTVL.

This clone was observed once. The V call is TRBV20-1, the J call TRBJ1-2; D unclear. CDR3 length: 13 residues. Per the germline V gene, CDR1 is DFQATT and CDR2 is SNEGSKA (reference sequence). Trimming removed 3 bases from V and 3 bases from J, with 11 bases in between. The CDR3 DNA follows: TGCAGTGCTAGTCCGCGGGCAGACTATGGCTACACCTTC. As protein: CSASPRADYGYTF.

The chain has TRBV24-1 and TRBJ1-2; D perhaps matches TRBD1 (5 bases). Between the trimmed V and J ends, which lost 0 bases and 11 bases, there was a span of 21 bases. This CDR3 spans 16 amino acids. CDR1 is KGHDR, CDR2 SFDVKD, per germline. The chain's CDR3 is CATSDLPSGGSLVYTF. The CDR3 bases are TGTGCCACCAGTGATTTGCCCTCGGGGGGATCGTTAGTGTACACCTTC.

The chain links TRBV6-1 to TRBJ2-2; the D is unclear. The CDR3 has 16 residues. V lost 1 base and J 2 bases, leaving 11 bases between the germline ends. Germline V lookup: CDR1 MNHNS, CDR2 SASEGT. The CDR3 loop is CASSEGALFNTGELFF. CDR3 in DNA: TGTGCCAGCAGTGAAGGAGCGCTTTTTAACACCGGGGAGCTGTTTTTT.

The gene calls are TRBV4-2 and TRBJ2-6; D uncertain. CDR3 length: 16 residues. Trimming stripped 0 bases from V and 2 bases from J, with 8 bases between. Germline loops: CDR1 LGHNA, CDR2 YNFKEQ. The DNA of the CDR3 is TGTGCCAGCAGCCAAGAGACGGCAGCTGGGGCCAACGTCCTGACTTTC. Translating it yields CASSQETAAGANVLTF.

This sequence joins TRBV19 and TRBJ2-2, with no clear D. There are 15 residues in the CDR3. The ends were cut back, 5 bases at V and 6 bases at J, with 16 bases in the middle. Germline lookup yields CDR1 LNHDA and CDR2 SQIVND (reference sequence). The DNA for the CDR3 is TGTGCCAGTAGTTGGGCCCCGATCTTATCCGGGGAGCTGTTTTTT. This codes for CASSWAPILSGELFF.

The sample holds a few counts of this clone. The rearrangement links TRBV10-3 to TRBJ2-6, with TRBD1 matching over 7 bases. Per the germline V gene, CDR1 is ENHRY and CDR2 is SYGVKD. The CDR3 length is 17 residues. J gave up 2 bases and V 3 bases, and 7 bases lay outside the gene matches. As DNA, the CDR3 is TGTGCCATCAGTGAACCGGGACAGCCGGCTGGGGCCAACGTCCTGACTTTC. Amino acid sequence: CAISEPGQPAGANVLTF.

This clone was detected a few times. The chain has TRBV18 and TRBJ1-2; TRBD1 agrees at 9 bases. Germline V lookup: CDR1 KGHSH, CDR2 LQKENI. After removal of 2 bases from V and 3 bases from J, the junction contained 4 bases not matched to a gene. This CDR3 spans 15 amino acids. Here the CDR3 reads CASSPSQGADYGYTF. In nucleotides, the CDR3 is TGTGCCAGCTCACCATCACAGGGGGCGGACTATGGCTACACCTTC.

The J gene is TRBJ1-2, the V gene TRBV7-8; 8 positions agree with TRBD1. Germline lookup yields CDR1 SGHVS and CDR2 FQNEAQ. V shed 5 bases and J 6 bases; nucleotides not matched to a gene: 8. The CDR3 is 14 amino acids. The CDR3, as DNA: TGTGCCAGCAGCCAAAGGAACAGGGGGGATGGCTACACCTTC. Translation gives CASSQRNRGDGYTF.